Sequencing of this TCR beta chain was carried out in a study of T cells in Graves' hyperthyroidism and ophthalmopathy. Concerning this clonotype itself: The antigen is unknown.

Amplified TCR beta CDR3 regions came from RNA transcripts. The HTBI set primed first-round TCR CDR3 RT-PCR. From the multiplex PCR reads, TCRdb called clonotypes with MiXCR, one entry per CDR3 protein. The sample consists of around 340,000 distinct CDR3 sequences, around a sixth of them appearing once. Trimming removed 6 bases at V and 5 bases at J, with 13 bases between. There are 14 residues in the CDR3. The germline V gene encodes CDR1 MNHNS and CDR2 SASEGT. General study points: Ophthalmopathy, which appeared later, was predicted by the model a median roughly 6.6 months before onset.

Material: blood. This clonotype originated in a woman in her forties or fifties with Graves' hyperthyroidism. The chain couples TRBV6-1 to TRBJ2-2; no firm D call. The CDR3 DNA reads as TGTGCCAGCAGCGTTCTCCTTCTTACCGGGGAGCTGTTTTTT. The encoded protein is CASSVLLLTGELFF.